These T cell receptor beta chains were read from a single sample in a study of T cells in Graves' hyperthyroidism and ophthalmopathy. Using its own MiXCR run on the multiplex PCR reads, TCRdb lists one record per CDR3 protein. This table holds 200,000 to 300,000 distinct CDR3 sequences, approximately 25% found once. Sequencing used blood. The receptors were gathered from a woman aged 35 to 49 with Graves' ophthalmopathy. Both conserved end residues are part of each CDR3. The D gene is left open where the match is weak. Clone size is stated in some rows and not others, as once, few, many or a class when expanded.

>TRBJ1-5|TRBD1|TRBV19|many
TGTGCCAGTACCAGGGGGCCAGGCAATCAGCCCCAGCATTTT
CASTRGPGNQPQHF
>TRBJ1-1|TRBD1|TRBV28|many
TGTGCCATCTCAGACAGGGGGCGCGGCACTGAAGCTTTCTTT
CAISDRGRGTEAFF
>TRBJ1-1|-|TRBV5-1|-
TGCGCCAGCAGCTTGGTGGTAACGAACACTGAAGCTTTCTTT
CASSLVVTNTEAFF
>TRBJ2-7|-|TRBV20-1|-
TGCAGTGCTAGAGACCATAGCGCATTCTCCTACGAGCAGTACTTC
CSARDHSAFSYEQYF
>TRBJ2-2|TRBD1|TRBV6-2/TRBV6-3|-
TGTGCCAGCAGCTGGACAGGGCGGAACACGGGGGAGCTGTTTTTT
CASSWTGRNTGELFF
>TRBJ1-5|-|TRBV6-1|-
TGTGCCAGCTCGTGGGGTCGAGATCAGCCCCAGCATTTT
CASSWGRDQPQHF
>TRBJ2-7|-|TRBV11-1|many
TGTGCCAGCAGCCTAAAAGGGCTAGCGCGCTCCTACGAGCAGTACTTC
CASSLKGLARSYEQYF
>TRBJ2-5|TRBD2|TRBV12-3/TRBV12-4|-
TGTGCCAGCAGTTTAGTACTAGCGGGAGGGCGTCTCGAGACCCAGTACTTC
CASSLVLAGGRLETQYF
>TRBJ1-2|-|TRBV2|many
TGTGCCAGCAGTGAGGAGGCAGGAGTAACGCATGGCTACACCTTC
CASSEEAGVTHGYTF
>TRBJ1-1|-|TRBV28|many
TGTGCCAGCGGAACCCTCATGAACACTGAAGCTTTCTTT
CASGTLMNTEAFF
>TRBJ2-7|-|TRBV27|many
TGTGCCAGCAGTCCTCCCGATAGAGCGGTCTACGAGCAGTACTTC
CASSPPDRAVYEQYF
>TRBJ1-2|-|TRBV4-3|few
TGCGCCAGCAGCCAAGCGTACAGTAACTATGGCTACACCTTC
CASSQAYSNYGYTF
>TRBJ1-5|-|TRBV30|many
TGTGCCTGGAGGTTGGGGGACCTCAATCAGCCCCAGCATTTT
CAWRLGDLNQPQHF
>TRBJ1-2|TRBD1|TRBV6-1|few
TGTGCCAGCAGAACATCGGGACAGGGTTTGCGAGGCTACACCTTC
CASRTSGQGLRGYTF
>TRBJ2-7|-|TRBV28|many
TGTGCCAGCAGTTTGGACCTTGGGGCCTCCTACGAGCAGTACTTC
CASSLDLGASYEQYF
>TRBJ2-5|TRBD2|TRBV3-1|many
TGTGCCAGCAGTACCGGGACTAGCGGCCAAGAGACCCAGTACTTC
CASSTGTSGQETQYF
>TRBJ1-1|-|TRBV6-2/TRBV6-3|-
TGTGCCAGCAGTTATCGGGTAACTGAAGCTTTCTTT
CASSYRVTEAFF
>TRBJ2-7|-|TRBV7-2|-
TGTGCCAGCAGCTTAGCTTCGGTAGGACTGTCCTACGAGCAGTACTTC
CASSLASVGLSYEQYF
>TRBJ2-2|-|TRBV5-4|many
TGTGCCAGCAGCATACAGGGAGCCGGGGAGCTGTTTTTT
CASSIQGAGELFF
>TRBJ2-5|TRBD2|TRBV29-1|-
TGCAGCGGAACTAGCGCCCGACGACGACGGACCCAGTACTTC
CSGTSARRRRTQYF
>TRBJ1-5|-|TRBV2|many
TGTGCCAGCAGTGAAGGATACAATCAGCCCCAGCATTTT
CASSEGYNQPQHF
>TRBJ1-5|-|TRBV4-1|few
TGCGCCAGCAGCCAAGAAGTAGGGCCGGCTTATCAGCCCCAGCATTTT
CASSQEVGPAYQPQHF
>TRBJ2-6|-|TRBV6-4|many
TGTGCCAGCAGTGACGCAGGGGTTGCTGGGGCCAACGTCCTGACTTTC
CASSDAGVAGANVLTF
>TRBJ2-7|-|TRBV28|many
TGTGCCAGCAGTTTTGGGCAAAACGAGCAGTACTTC
CASSFGQNEQYF
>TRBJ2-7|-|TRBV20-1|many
TGCAGTGCTAGTCGGGTAGCGGTAAACTCCTACGAGCAGTACTTC
CSASRVAVNSYEQYF
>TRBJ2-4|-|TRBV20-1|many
TGCAGTGCTAGTTTCCAGAACCAAAACATTCAGTACTTC
CSASFQNQNIQYF
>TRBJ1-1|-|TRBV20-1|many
TGCAGTTTGAACACTGAAGCTTTCTTT
CSLNTEAFF
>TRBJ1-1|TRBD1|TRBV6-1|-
TGTGCCAGCAGTGACCCGACAGGGGCAGCTTTCTTT
CASSDPTGAAFF
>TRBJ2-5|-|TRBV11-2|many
TGTGCCAGCAGCTTAGCCCAAGAGACCCAGTACTTC
CASSLAQETQYF
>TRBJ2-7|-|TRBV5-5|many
TGTGCCAGCAGCTTCAGGGGGGTCGAGCAGTACTTC
CASSFRGVEQYF
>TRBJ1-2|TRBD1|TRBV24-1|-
TGTGCCAGCAGTTCCGGACAGGGCCAGGGTGGCTACACCTTC
CASSSGQGQGGYTF
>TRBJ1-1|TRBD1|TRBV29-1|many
TGCAGCTCTCGGACAGGGGGCTACGATACGGAAGAAGCTTTCTTT
CSSRTGGYDTEEAFF
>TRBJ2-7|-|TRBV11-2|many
TGTGCCAGCAGCTTAGGCCCCGGGACGTCTGGTGAGCAGTACTTC
CASSLGPGTSGEQYF
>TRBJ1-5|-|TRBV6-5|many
TGTGCCAGCAGCCCAACAGGGAGTAAGCCCCAGCATTTT
CASSPTGSKPQHF
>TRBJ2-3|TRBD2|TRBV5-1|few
TGCGCCAGCAGCCCGGGCCTGGGCGGGAGTACCCCAGATACGCAGTATTTT
CASSPGLGGSTPDTQYF
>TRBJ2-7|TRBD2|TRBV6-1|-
TGTGCCATTAAGCGGGAGGGACCCTACGAGCAGTACTTC
CAIKREGPYEQYF
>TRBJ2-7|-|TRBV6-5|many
TGTGCCAGCAGTCACTTCACCGGGGCCACCTACGAGCAGTACTTC
CASSHFTGATYEQYF
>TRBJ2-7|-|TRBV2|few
TGTGCCAGCAGTGAAGCGGGACCACCAAACTACGAGCAGTACTTC
CASSEAGPPNYEQYF
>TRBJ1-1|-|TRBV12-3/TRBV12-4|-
TGTGCCAGCACCCAGACAGGAGGGAGGGCTGAAGCTTTCTTT
CASTQTGGRAEAFF
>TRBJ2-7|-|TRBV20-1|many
TGCAGTGCTAGGCGGAAGGTCGGGCGGGTAGGCTACGAGCAGTACTTC
CSARRKVGRVGYEQYF
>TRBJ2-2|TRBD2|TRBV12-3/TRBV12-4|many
TGTGCCAGCAGTTTAGCGCTAGCGGGAGACACCGGGGAGCTGTTTTTT
CASSLALAGDTGELFF
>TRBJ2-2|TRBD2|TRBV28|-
TGTGCCAGCAGTCCGCCCCTAAGTCGACTAGCGGCGAACACCGGGGAGCTGTTTTTT
CASSPPLSRLAANTGELFF
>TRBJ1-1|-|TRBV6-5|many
TGTGCCAGCAGTTACTCATCAGTAAGAACTGAAGCTTTCTTT
CASSYSSVRTEAFF
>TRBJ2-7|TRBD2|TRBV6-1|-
TGTGCCAGCAGCGGACCACGACTAGCGGGAGACTACGAGCAGTACTTC
CASSGPRLAGDYEQYF
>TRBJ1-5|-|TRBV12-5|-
TGTGCTAGTGCCCAAACTCCTGGGCCCCAGCATTTT
CASAQTPGPQHF
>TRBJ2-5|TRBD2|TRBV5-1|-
TGCGCCAGCAGCTTGGGGGCGGGAGGTGTAGTCTCTCGAGAGACCCAGTACTTC
CASSLGAGGVVSRETQYF
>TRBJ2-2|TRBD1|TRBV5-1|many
TGCGCCAGCACCTCTTCCCCAGGACAGGGGGCGAGCGGGGAGCTGTTTTTT
CASTSSPGQGASGELFF
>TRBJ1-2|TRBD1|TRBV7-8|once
TGTGCCAGCAGCCCAGGACAGGGCATCGGCTACACCTTC
CASSPGQGIGYTF
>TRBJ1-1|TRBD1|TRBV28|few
TGTGCCAGCAGTTTTGACAGGGGGCGCTTCGCTGAAGCTTTCTTT
CASSFDRGRFAEAFF
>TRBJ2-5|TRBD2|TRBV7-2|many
TGTGCCAGCAGCTCCTTCCCACGGAGCGGGGATCAAGAGACCCAGTACTTC
CASSSFPRSGDQETQYF
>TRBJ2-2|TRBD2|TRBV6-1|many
TGTGCCAGCAGTGATGGGCTAGCGGGAGGTGGCACCGGGGAGCTGTTTTTT
CASSDGLAGGGTGELFF
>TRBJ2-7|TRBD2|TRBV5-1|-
TGCGCCAGCAGCCCCCGGACTAGCGGGACCGGCGAGCAGTACTTC
CASSPRTSGTGEQYF
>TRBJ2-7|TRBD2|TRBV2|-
TGTGCCAGCAGTGAACGGGGGGGGCGAGTATACGAGCAGTACTTC
CASSERGGRVYEQYF
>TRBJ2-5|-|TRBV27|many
TGTGCCACCCGAAAGGTAGCGTTTATCGAGACCCAGTACTTC
CATRKVAFIETQYF